This T cell receptor beta chain comes out of a study of neurological immune-mediated disorders (dated by TCRdb to the late 2010s). For the wider study: Using UMI-based sequencing, the study compared peripheral blood TCR-beta repertoires from patients with HTLV-I-associated myelopathy (HAM/TSP), patients with multiple sclerosis, and healthy controls. Alongside PBMC samples, the set of more than 85 TCR-beta libraries contained longitudinal samples, technical triplicates, and paired CD4+ and CD8+ T-cell subsets that had been sorted. The cohort included roughly 71 subjects: approximately 15 with HAM/TSP, around 34 with multiple sclerosis, and approximately 20 healthy controls. Broader findings and caveats from the paper: The highest TCR clonal expansion was observed in HAM/TSP patients, whereas the lowest was observed in MS patients, even when compared with healthy controls. No identical CDR3 amino acid sequences were shared among expanded clones across subjects, suggesting private TCR-beta repertoires in all groups.

cDNA was synthesized by template-switch 5'RACE using a primer carrying a 10-nucleotide random unique molecular identifier by which each TCR transcript was tagged. Over 160 million TCR-beta sequences, covering 15-18 subjects, were produced in each sequencing run. Total RNA was extracted with the RNeasy kit. The KAPA Real-time Library Amplification kit was used to amplify TCR-beta VDJ regions with primers targeting the TCR constant region and the 5'RACE anchor. Sample indexes and Illumina adaptors were added in a first PCR, and a second PCR then increased library yield. After Ampure bead purification, the TCR product of roughly 650 bp was size-selected on a 2% E-gel SizeSelection system. Before pooling, library quality was checked on a Bioanalyzer, concentration was measured with Qubit, and libraries were quantified with the Kapa Library Quantification kit. Paired-end 2 x 150 bp sequencing of the libraries was performed on an Illumina HiSeq 2500. To increase sequence diversity, roughly 24-32% phiX was spiked into each library pool. The authors' pipeline ran thus. The UMI-based MiGEC pipeline processed quality-filtered reads and removed over 80% of raw TCR sequences during error correction. IMGT germline references were used for aligning VDJ genes, and each clonotype was defined as a unique CDR3 amino acid sequence together with its V-J genes. VDJtools evaluated clonal expansion, Shannon diversity and CDR3 relatedness (CalcPairwiseDistances, ClusterSamples); CLCbio workbench built phylogenetic trees. Expanded clones were defined as having at least 8 unique UMIs, based on coefficient-of-variation modelling across technical triplicates. Through fastp at Q25 and MiXCR, TCRdb rebuilt clones from the public reads, retaining in-frame beta chains. CDR3 protein duplicates are merged, each entry listing the most common genes and DNA. The V and J calls here are based on TCRdb, not the publication. Here the sample has tens of thousands of distinct CDR3 sequences; over 6% occur a single time. The top ten hold 0.57% of the sample.

The healthy controls were volunteers from blood banks in Maryland, USA. For the sorted-subset TCR libraries, the starting material was over 950,000 sorted CD4+ or CD8+ T cells. Peripheral blood was subjected to Ficoll-Hypaque density gradient centrifugation to isolate PBMCs, which were then cryopreserved in liquid nitrogen. Paired sorted CD4+ and CD8+ subsets came from healthy controls, HAM/TSP patients and MS patients. There are many counts of this clonotype. The clone's antigen remains unknown. One base away there is no much larger clone; base qualities are not given. V is cut back by 1 base and J by 5 bases, with 7 bases in the junction unmatched. For CDR1 and CDR2, the germline V gene (reference sequence) lists DFQATT and SNEGSKA. Including cysteine and phenylalanine, the CDR3 has 15 amino acids. Here the CDR3 DNA is all that survives: 45 bases in frame from base 1.

The rearrangement combines TRBV20-1 with TRBJ1-1; TRBD1 agrees with 10 junctional bases. The sample consisted of CD4+ T cells from blood. This TCR was sampled from a woman aged 40 to 49 in good health. The DNA sequence reads TGCAGTGCTAGAGCCTTCGGGACAGGGGATACTGAAGCTTTCTTT. It translates as CSARAFGTGDTEAFF.